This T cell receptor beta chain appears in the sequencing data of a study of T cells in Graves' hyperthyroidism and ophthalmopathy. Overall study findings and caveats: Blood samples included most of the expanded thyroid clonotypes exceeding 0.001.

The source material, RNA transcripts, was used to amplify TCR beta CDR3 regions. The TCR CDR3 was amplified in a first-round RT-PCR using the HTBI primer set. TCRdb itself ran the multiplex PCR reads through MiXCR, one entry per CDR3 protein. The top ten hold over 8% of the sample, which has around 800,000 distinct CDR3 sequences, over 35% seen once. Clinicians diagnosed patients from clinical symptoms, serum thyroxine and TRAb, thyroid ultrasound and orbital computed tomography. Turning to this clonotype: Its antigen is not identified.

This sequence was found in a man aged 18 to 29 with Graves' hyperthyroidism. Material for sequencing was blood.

The CDR3 loop is CASSPRRPRANEKLFF. DNA of the CDR3: TGTGCCAGCAGTCCCCGACGGCCAAGGGCTAATGAAAAACTGTTTTTT. The chain links TRBV7-2 to TRBJ1-4, with D uncertain. CDR1 and CDR2 from the germline V gene are SGHTA and FQGNSA. The CDR3 contains 16 residues. Trimming left V 6 bases short and J 3 bases short, with 17 bases between.